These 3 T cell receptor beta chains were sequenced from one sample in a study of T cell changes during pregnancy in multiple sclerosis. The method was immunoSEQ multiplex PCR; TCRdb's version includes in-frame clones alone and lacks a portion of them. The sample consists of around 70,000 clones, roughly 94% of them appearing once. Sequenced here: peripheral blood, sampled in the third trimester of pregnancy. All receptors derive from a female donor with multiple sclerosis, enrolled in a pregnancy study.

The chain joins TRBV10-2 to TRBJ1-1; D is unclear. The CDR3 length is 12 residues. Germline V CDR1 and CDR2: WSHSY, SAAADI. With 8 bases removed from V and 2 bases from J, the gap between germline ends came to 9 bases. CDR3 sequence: CASEGPNTEAFF. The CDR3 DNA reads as TGCGCCAGCGAGGGCCCCAACACTGAAGCTTTCTTT.

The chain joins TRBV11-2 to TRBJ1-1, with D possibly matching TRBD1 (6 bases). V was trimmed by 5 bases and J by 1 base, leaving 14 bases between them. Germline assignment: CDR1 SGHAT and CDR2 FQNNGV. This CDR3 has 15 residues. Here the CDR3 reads CASSPTGTRNTEAFF. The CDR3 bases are TGTGCCAGCAGCCCCACCGGGACACGGAACACTGAAGCTTTCTTT.

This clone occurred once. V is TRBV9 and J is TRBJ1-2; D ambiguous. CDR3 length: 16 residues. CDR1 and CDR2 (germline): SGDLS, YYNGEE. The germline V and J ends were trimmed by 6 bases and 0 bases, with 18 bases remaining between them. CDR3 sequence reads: CASTNVLRAPNYGYTF. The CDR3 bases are TGTGCCAGCACTAATGTTCTGCGCGCCCCTAACTATGGCTACACCTTC.